This TCR beta chain was sequenced in a study of T cell clonality in common variable immunodeficiency. Study-wide points: Fewer deletions and N-nucleotide insertions were reportedly seen in common variable immunodeficiency TCR beta sequences.

Germline V gene sequence: CDR1 SGHTA, CDR2 FQGNSA. This CDR3 comprises 12 residues. This clone was found many times. What it binds is unknown. The read terminates 3 residues ahead of where the CDR3 ends, so the germline J gene completes it. This table comes from immunoSEQ multiplex PCR, and its TCRdb copy is limited to in-frame clones, with some not included. The table lists 25,000 to 35,000 clones, with no singletons. The chain couples TRBV7-2 to TRBJ1-2; D is unclear. This receptor was taken from a human donor with common variable immunodeficiency. Sequenced sample: peripheral blood mononuclear cells. The CDR3 bases that were read are TGTGCCAGCAGCTTGTCGGTACTGGGC. Translation gives CASSLSVLG. The whole CDR3 protein is CASSLSVLGYTF.